The entry below gives a single T cell receptor (beta chain) sequence along with its context. Its antigen is as yet unknown. Single viable CD3+CD4+CD8-CD45RO+ cells were sorted as the memory CD4+ T cells. The V gene end was trimmed by 3 bases and the J gene end by 4 bases; junction bases not matched to a gene: 4. The germline V gene has CDR1 KGHSH and CDR2 LQKENI. CDR3 length equals 16 residues. This entry comes from a study of memory CD4+ T cells and cytomegalovirus serostatus. Study-wide background: Healthy Belgian adult donors included nine or ten CMV-positive and approximately 25 CMV-negative people.

Study processing details: Out-of-frame sequences were removed, leaving 2 million to 2.5 million distinct TCRbeta sequences. TCRdb's copy holds only in-frame clones and misses some; the assay was immunoSEQ multiplex PCR. The V and J calls and clone size come from that table; D and trimming were worked out from the DNA. The table shows about 73,000 clones, with around four fifths occurring only once. Study-wide findings and caveats: About 40% of the roughly 150 known CMV-associated TCRbeta sequences appeared in CD4+ memory.

This sequence was found in an adult in good health and CMV-seropositive. The chain combines TRBV18 with TRBJ2-2, with TRBD2 matching over 11 bases. Sequences were obtained from memory CD4+ T cells from blood. This CDR3 reads CASSPLGLAATGELFF. As DNA, the CDR3 is TGTGCCAGCTCACCGTTGGGACTAGCGGCCACCGGGGAGCTGTTTTTT.